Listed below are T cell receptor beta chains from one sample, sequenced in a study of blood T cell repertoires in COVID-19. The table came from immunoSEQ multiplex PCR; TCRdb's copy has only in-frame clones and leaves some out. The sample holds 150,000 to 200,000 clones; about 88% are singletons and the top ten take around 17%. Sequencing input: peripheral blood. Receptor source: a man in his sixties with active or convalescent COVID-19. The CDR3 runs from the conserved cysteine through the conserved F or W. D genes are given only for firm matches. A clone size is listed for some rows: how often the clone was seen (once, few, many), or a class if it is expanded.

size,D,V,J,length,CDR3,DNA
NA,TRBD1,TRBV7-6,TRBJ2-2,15,CASSMTGGNTGELFF,TGTGCCAGCAGCATGACAGGGGGTAACACCGGGGAGCTGTTTTTT
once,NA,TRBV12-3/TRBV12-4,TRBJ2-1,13,CASRDHEGYEQFF,TGTGCCAGCAGGGACCACGAGGGATACGAGCAGTTCTTC
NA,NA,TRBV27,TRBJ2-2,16,CASTQSDRSYTGELFF,TGTGCCAGCACTCAATCAGACAGGTCTTACACCGGGGAGCTGTTTTTT
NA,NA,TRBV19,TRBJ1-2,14,CASSDSVWIYGYTF,TGTGCCAGTAGCGACAGCGTCTGGATCTATGGCTACACCTTC
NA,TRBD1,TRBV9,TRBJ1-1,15,CASSVVSGGGTEAFF,TGTGCCAGCAGCGTAGTTTCAGGGGGTGGCACTGAAGCTTTCTTT
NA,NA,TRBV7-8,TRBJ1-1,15,CASSLGSWGRTEAFF,TGTGCCAGCAGCTTAGGATCTTGGGGGAGGACTGAAGCTTTCTTT
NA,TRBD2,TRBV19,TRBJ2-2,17,CASNGAMRTSRTGELFF,TGTGCCAGTAACGGGGCCATGAGGACTAGTCGCACCGGGGAGCTGTTTTTT
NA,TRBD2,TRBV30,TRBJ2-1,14,CALRLAGTLNEQFF,TGTGCCCTACGACTAGCGGGAACCCTGAATGAGCAGTTCTTC
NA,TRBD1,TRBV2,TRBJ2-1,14,CASSARTGGNEQFF,TGTGCCAGCAGTGCCCGGACAGGGGGCAATGAGCAGTTCTTC
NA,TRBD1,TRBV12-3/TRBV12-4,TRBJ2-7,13,CASRRDSSYEQYF,TGTGCCAGCAGGAGGGACAGCTCCTACGAGCAGTACTTC
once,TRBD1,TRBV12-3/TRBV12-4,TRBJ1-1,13,CASSRQGGTEAFF,TGTGCCAGCAGCCGTCAGGGGGGCACTGAAGCTTTCTTT
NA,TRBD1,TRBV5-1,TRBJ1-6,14,CASSSTGGYSPLHF,TGCGCCAGCAGCTCGACAGGGGGCTATTCACCCCTCCACTTT
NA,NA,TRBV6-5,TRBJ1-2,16,CASSYSGRAHGYGYTF,TGTGCCAGCAGTTACTCAGGGAGGGCTCACGGCTATGGCTACACCTTC
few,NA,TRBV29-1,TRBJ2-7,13,CSITGTPTYEQYF,TGCAGCATTACCGGGACACCGACCTACGAGCAGTACTTC
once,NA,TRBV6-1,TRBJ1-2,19,CASSEAQWPGEEANYGYTF,TGTGCCAGCAGTGAAGCGCAATGGCCGGGGGAAGAAGCTAACTATGGCTACACCTTC
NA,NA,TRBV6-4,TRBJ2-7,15,CASTNYQGPVDEQYF,TGTGCCAGCACGAATTATCAGGGGCCTGTCGACGAGCAGTACTTC
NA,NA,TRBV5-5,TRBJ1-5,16,CASSLVWDLSNQPQHF,TGTGCCAGCAGCTTGGTTTGGGACTTAAGCAATCAGCCCCAGCATTTT
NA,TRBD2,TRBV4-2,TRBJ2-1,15,CASSQGAGGLNEQFF,TGTGCCAGCAGCCAAGGAGCGGGAGGGCTCAATGAGCAGTTCTTC
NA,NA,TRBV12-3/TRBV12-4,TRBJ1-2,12,CASSLNGYGYTF,TGTGCCAGCAGTTTAAACGGCTATGGCTACACCTTC
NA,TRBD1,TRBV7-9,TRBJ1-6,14,CASSPGTGVEPLHF,TGTGCCAGCAGCCCCGGGACAGGGGTTGAACCCCTCCACTTT
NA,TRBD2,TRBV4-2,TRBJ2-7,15,CASSQDWATSSEQYF,TGTGCCAGCAGCCAAGACTGGGCGACTAGCTCCGAGCAGTACTTC
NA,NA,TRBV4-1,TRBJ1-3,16,CASSQDAGLSGNTIYF,TGCGCCAGCAGCCAAGATGCAGGACTCTCTGGAAACACCATATATTTT
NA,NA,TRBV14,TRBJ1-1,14,CASSQETRIAEAFF,TGTGCCAGCAGCCAAGAGACTCGGATCGCTGAAGCTTTCTTT
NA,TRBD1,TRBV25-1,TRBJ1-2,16,CASSGLRTGTGYGYTF,TGTGCCAGCAGTGGCCTCCGGACAGGGACGGGCTATGGCTACACCTTC
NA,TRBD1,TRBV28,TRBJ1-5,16,CASRTGTGVGNQPQHF,TGTGCCAGCAGAACCGGGACAGGGGTGGGCAATCAGCCCCAGCATTTT
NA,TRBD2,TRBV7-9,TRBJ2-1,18,CASSHRTSGRAGYNEQFF,TGTGCCAGCAGCCATAGGACTAGCGGGAGGGCGGGTTACAATGAGCAGTTCTTC
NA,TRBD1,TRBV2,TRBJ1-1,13,CASTGTGVSEAFF,TGTGCCAGCACCGGGACAGGGGTGTCCGAAGCTTTCTTT
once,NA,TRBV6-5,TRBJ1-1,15,CASSYSWRGETEAFF,TGTGCCAGCAGTTACTCGTGGCGAGGAGAAACTGAAGCTTTCTTT
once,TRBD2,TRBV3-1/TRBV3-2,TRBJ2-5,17,CASSQGRPSGNLETQYF,TGTGCCAGCAGCCAAGGGAGACCTAGCGGGAACCTAGAGACCCAGTACTTC
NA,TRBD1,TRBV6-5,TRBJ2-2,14,CASSRDSSTGELFF,TGTGCCAGCAGCCGGGACAGCAGCACCGGGGAGCTGTTTTTT
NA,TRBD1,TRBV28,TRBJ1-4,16,CASSTAIQGVREKLFF,TGTGCCAGCAGTACTGCTATACAGGGGGTGAGAGAAAAACTGTTTTTT
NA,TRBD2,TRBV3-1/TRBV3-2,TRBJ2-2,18,CASSQGLAGGPNTGELFF,TGTGCCAGCAGCCAAGGGCTAGCGGGGGGTCCGAACACCGGGGAGCTGTTTTTT
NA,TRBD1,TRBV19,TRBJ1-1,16,CASSIAQGALNTEAFF,TGTGCCAGTAGTATAGCCCAGGGGGCTTTGAACACTGAAGCTTTCTTT
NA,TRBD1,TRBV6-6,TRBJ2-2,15,CASSSGTGFTGELFF,TGTGCCAGCAGTTCCGGGACAGGATTCACCGGGGAGCTGTTTTTT
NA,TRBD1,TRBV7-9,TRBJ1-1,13,CASSSSTGEKAFF,TGTGCCAGCAGCTCCTCAACAGGGGAGAAGGCTTTCTTT
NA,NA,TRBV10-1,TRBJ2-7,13,CATIGASSYEQYF,TGCGCCACCATAGGGGCGTCATCCTACGAGCAGTACTTC
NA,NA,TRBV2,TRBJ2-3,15,CASSDRQTSTDTQYF,TGTGCCAGCAGTGATCGACAGACTAGCACAGATACGCAGTATTTT
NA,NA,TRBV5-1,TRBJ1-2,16,CASSLEPGFVNYGYTF,TGCGCCAGCAGCTTGGAACCGGGTTTTGTTAACTATGGCTACACCTTC
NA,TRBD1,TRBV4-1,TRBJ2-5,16,CASSQAWGQKKETQYF,TGCGCCAGCAGCCAAGCTTGGGGACAGAAAAAAGAGACCCAGTACTTC
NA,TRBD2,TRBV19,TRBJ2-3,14,CALRTGGPTDTQYF,TGTGCCCTAAGAACGGGGGGGCCAACAGATACGCAGTATTTT
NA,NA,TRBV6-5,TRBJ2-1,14,CASSYYSEYNEQFF,TGTGCCAGCAGTTACTACTCGGAGTACAATGAGCAGTTCTTC
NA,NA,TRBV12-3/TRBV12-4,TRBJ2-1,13,CASSFGQFNEQFF,TGTGCCAGCAGTTTTGGCCAATTCAATGAGCAGTTCTTC